Each of the 21 T cell receptor beta chains below was sequenced from the same sample in a study of OX40 agonist ivuxolimab in advanced cancers. The repertoire was sequenced with immunoSEQ multiplex PCR; TCRdb's copy has only in-frame clones and lacks some. The sample lists over 70,000 clones; around 80% were seen once. This sample comprised CD4+ or CD8+ T cells sorted from blood, obtained in a trial of the OX40 agonist ivuxolimab. These TCRs come from an adult with an advanced solid tumor such as melanoma, head and neck, liver or kidney cancer.

The chain's CDR3 is CASSQLDRGGNEQFF. CDR3 DNA sequence: TGTGCCAGCAGCCAACTCGACAGGGGAGGCAATGAGCAGTTCTTC. The chain recombines TRBV14 with TRBJ2-1; 8 bases line up with TRBD1. Unmatched junction bases numbered 6, after V lost 2 bases and J lost 6 bases. Germline loops: CDR1 SGHDN, CDR2 FVKESK. The CDR3 length is 15 residues.

The chain has TRBV6-4 and TRBJ1-4; D might be TRBD1 (6 bases). Germline assignment: CDR1 MRHNA and CDR2 SNTAGT. Trimming stripped 6 bases from V and 1 base from J, with 18 bases between. This CDR3 is built from 17 residues. This CDR3 is CASSPNAGAGTNEKLFF. The CDR3 region has the DNA TGTGCCAGCAGCCCGAATGCAGGGGCGGGAACTAATGAAAAACTGTTTTTT.

V and J are TRBV30 and TRBJ2-3; 7 nucleotides agree with TRBD2. Per the germline V gene, CDR1 is GTSNPN and CDR2 is SVGIG (reference sequence). J lost 9 bases, V lost 0 bases, and 3 bases had no gene match. The CDR3 loop spans 12 amino acids. The CDR3 here is CAWSVQRGTQYF. The DNA for the CDR3 is TGTGCCTGGAGTGTACAGCGGGGAACGCAGTATTTT.

J is TRBJ2-6 and V is TRBV5-1; D possibly corresponds to TRBD1 (6 bases). Germline CDR1 SGHRS, CDR2 YFSETQ. Trimming removed 0 bases at V and 0 bases at J, with 13 bases between. The CDR3 runs 18 residues. The CDR3 loop is CASSLARTAGSGANVLTF. CDR3 bases: TGCGCCAGCAGCTTGGCCCGGACAGCAGGCTCTGGGGCCAACGTCCTGACTTTC.

This chain links TRBV18 with TRBJ2-3; 12 bases line up with TRBD2. V dropped 2 bases and J dropped 2; count of bases not matched to a gene: 5. In germline, CDR1 is KGHSH, CDR2 LQKENI. The CDR3 contains 17 residues. CDR3 residues: CASSPMGLAGNTDTQYF. The DNA for the CDR3 is TGTGCCAGCTCACCAATGGGACTAGCGGGTAACACAGATACGCAGTATTTT.

This clone came up once. The chain has TRBV27 and TRBJ1-1, with 7 bases matching TRBD1. The CDR3 runs to 15 residues. Germline V gives CDR1 MNHEY, CDR2 SMNVEV (reference sequence). V was clipped by 5 bases and J by 2 bases; unmatched bases: 8. CDR3 coding DNA: TGTGCCAGCAGTGTCGGGACAGTTGCTAACACTGAAGCTTTCTTT. This gives the protein CASSVGTVANTEAFF.

The CDR3 nucleotides read TGCGCCAGCAGCCGGTCGGGGACAGACTCTTCTGAAGCTTTCTTT. Translating gives CASSRSGTDSSEAFF. V usage is TRBV4-3 and J usage is TRBJ1-1, with 7 bases identical to TRBD1. The CDR3 totals 15 residues. From germline, CDR1 is LGHNA and CDR2 YSLEER. The V and J ends lost 4 bases and 6 bases, in that order; junction bases with no gene match: 11.

V is TRBV5-1 and J is TRBJ2-7, with 7 nucleotides matching TRBD1. J gave up 0 bases and V 6 bases, and 3 bases lay outside the gene matches. Per germline, CDR1 SGHRS and CDR2 YFSETQ. The CDR3 has 13 residues. CDR3 region: CASKTGSSYEQYF. In DNA, the CDR3 is TGCGCCAGCAAGACAGGGAGCTCCTACGAGCAGTACTTC.

This chain joins TRBV9 and TRBJ2-1; 8 bases fit TRBD2. The CDR3 extends over 15 amino acids. V trimming: 1 base; J trimming: 7 bases; junction bases outside the gene matches: 7. Per the germline V gene, CDR1 is SGDLS and CDR2 is YYNGEE. In DNA, the CDR3 is TGTGCCAGCAGCGTAAACGGGGGGGCCGCTAATGAGCAGTTCTTC. Translation: CASSVNGGAANEQFF.

The V call is TRBV28, the J call TRBJ2-4; TRBD2 matches at 7 bases. Germline V gene data show CDR1 as MDHEN and CDR2 as SYDVKM. CDR3 length equals 14 residues. The V segment lost 2 bases and the J segment 3 bases; nucleotides outside the gene matches: 1. CDR3 coding DNA: TGTGCCAGCAGTTTACGCGGGGGCAAAAACATTCAGTACTTC. It translates to CASSLRGGKNIQYF.

The chain has TRBV30 and TRBJ1-4; TRBD1 might be the D (5 bases). The germline V and J ends were trimmed by 5 bases and 0 bases, with 16 bases remaining between them. The CDR3 loop spans 16 amino acids. Per the germline V gene, CDR1 is GTSNPN and CDR2 is SVGIG (reference sequence). The DNA for the CDR3 is TGTGCCTGGTCTTCGGGACGGCTATCAACTAATGAAAAACTGTTTTTT. This codes for CAWSSGRLSTNEKLFF.

This chain connects TRBV5-4 to TRBJ2-4, with 11 bases lining up with TRBD1. The CDR3 loop spans 16 amino acids. Trimming took 2 bases from V and 6 from J; bases not matched to a gene: 7. Germline-derived CDR1 and CDR2 are SGHNT and YYREEE (reference sequence). CDR3 protein: CASSFAGQGAGNIQYF. The CDR3 DNA sequence: TGTGCCAGCAGCTTCGCAGGACAGGGGGCTGGAAACATTCAGTACTTC.

This chain uses TRBV5-4 with TRBJ2-3; 11 positions agree with TRBD2. This CDR3 spans 17 amino acids. V lost 4 bases, J lost 2 bases, and 9 bases stayed unmatched. Germline V gene data show CDR1 as SGHNT and CDR2 as YYREEE (reference sequence). In DNA, the CDR3 is TGTGCCAGCAGCCCGTCTAGCGGGGGGCAGCCCACAGATACGCAGTATTTT. Its protein is CASSPSSGGQPTDTQYF. The full variable domain, in which reference TRBV5-4 and TRBJ2-3 provide the parts outside the CDR3, is ETGVTQSPTHLIKTRGQQVTLRCSSQSGHNTVSWYQQALGQGPQFIFQYYREEENGRGNFPPRFSGLQFPNYSSELNVNALELDDSALYLCASSPSSGGQPTDTQYFGPGTRLTVL.

The chain is built from TRBV28 and TRBJ1-4; no definite D call. Trimming pared 4 bases from V and 5 bases from J, leaving 26 bases between. The germline V gene has CDR1 MDHEN and CDR2 SYDVKM. This CDR3 is 19 amino acids long. The CDR3 spells CASSSLWAQTRWSNEKLFF. CDR3 DNA sequence: TGTGCCAGCAGTTCTTTATGGGCCCAAACGCGCTGGTCGAATGAAAAACTGTTTTTT.

This clone was seen a single time. The CDR3 coding sequence is TGTGCCAGCAGCTTTATGGGATTTAACTATGGCTACACCTTC. Translating it yields CASSFMGFNYGYTF. The genes are TRBV7-9 and TRBJ1-2; D remains ambiguous. The CDR3 is made up of 14 amino acids. V was shortened by 3 bases and J by 1 base, with 9 bases between the two germline ends. CDR1 is SEHNR, CDR2 FQNEAQ, per germline (reference sequence).

The chain uses TRBV29-1 and TRBJ2-1; 7 positions agree with TRBD1. This CDR3 is 13 amino acids long. The V gene end was trimmed by 6 bases and the J gene end by 8 bases; junction bases not matched to a gene: 10. Germline lookup yields CDR1 SQVTM and CDR2 ANQGSEA. The DNA for the CDR3 is TGCAGCGTCCTATACAGGGGTGGTCATGAGCAGTTCTTC. It encodes CSVLYRGGHEQFF.

The J gene is TRBJ1-2, the V gene TRBV28, with a possible D match to TRBD1 (5 bases). V was clipped by 5 bases and J by 0 bases, with 13 bases between them. The CDR3 is made up of 15 amino acids. Germline V gene lookup returns CDR1 MDHEN and CDR2 SYDVKM. The DNA for the CDR3 is TGTGCCAGCAGTCTCGCAGGGACCACTAACTATGGCTACACCTTC. It yields the protein CASSLAGTTNYGYTF.

Only a few counts were recorded for this clone. This chain connects TRBV19 to TRBJ2-1; unclear D gene. The CDR3 length is 12 residues. The germline V gene encodes CDR1 LNHDA and CDR2 SQIVND (reference sequence). The ends were cut back, 0 bases at V and 9 bases at J, with 6 bases in the middle. The CDR3: CASSIDGAEQFF. As DNA, the CDR3 is TGTGCCAGTAGTATAGATGGTGCTGAGCAGTTCTTC.

The rearrangement links TRBV7-2 to TRBJ1-2; 10 positions agree with TRBD1. The germline V gene encodes CDR1 SGHTA and CDR2 FQGNSA. The trim removed 4 bases at V and 5 bases at J, leaving 13 bases unmatched. The CDR3 covers 17 residues. DNA for the CDR3: TGTGCCAGCAGCTCTAAGACAGGGGGCTCAACGGGGTATGGCTACACCTTC. Its translation is CASSSKTGGSTGYGYTF.

The rearrangement links TRBV7-9 to TRBJ2-2; D is uncertain. CDR1 and CDR2 (germline): SEHNR, FQNEAQ (reference sequence). The ends were cut back, 8 bases at V and 0 bases at J, with 10 bases in the middle. This CDR3 contains 14 residues. The CDR3 DNA reads as TGTGCCAGCTCTTCAGTTTCGAACACCGGGGAGCTGTTTTTT. This gives the protein CASSSVSNTGELFF.

V gene TRBV29-1 combines with J gene TRBJ2-1; 10 nucleotides align to TRBD1. The CDR3 is 15 residues long. The junction had 10 bases not matched to a gene; V was cut back by 6 bases and J by 5 bases. Germline V lookup: CDR1 SQVTM, CDR2 ANQGSEA. Here the CDR3 reads CSVSSGTGVNNEQFF. Written as DNA, the CDR3 is TGCAGCGTATCATCCGGGACAGGGGTAAACAATGAGCAGTTCTTC.